This T cell receptor beta chain was sequenced for a study of beta chain features in type 1 diabetes. Overall study findings and caveats: TCRB rearrangement may or may not be influenced by HLA type; here this remained unresolved. When Type 1 diabetes patients were examined, their TCRB CDR3s proved moderately but significantly shorter in all four CD4+ subsets.

As every portion of the isolated RNA was reverse transcribed, the sequencing read expressed TCRB transcripts. Repertoires were generated with immunoSEQ multiplex PCR, while TCRdb's copy carries only in-frame clones and drops some. Of approximately 400,000 clones listed, over 12% are singletons. Trimming stripped 3 bases from V and 6 bases from J, with 6 bases between. CDR3 size: 10 residues. Germline V gives CDR1 GTSNPN, CDR2 SVGIG (reference sequence). Details on this clone: Its target is not known.

It was one heparinised blood draw, averaging about 110 mL, that each donor gave. This TCR was recovered from a woman aged 18 to 35 in good health. The material sequenced was naive CD4+ T cells from blood. This chain uses TRBV30 with TRBJ2-7; no firm D call. This CDR3 reads CAWSSGEQYF. The CDR3 DNA reads TGTGCCTGGAGCTCGGGCGAGCAGTACTTC.